Following are 5 T cell receptor beta chains from one sample sequenced in a study of T cells in Graves' hyperthyroidism and ophthalmopathy. From RNA transcripts, TCR beta CDR3 regions were amplified. The HTBI primer set was used in a first-round RT-PCR of the TCR CDR3. A single record per CDR3 protein comes from TCRdb applying MiXCR to the multiplex PCR reads. The table records 550,000 to 650,000 distinct CDR3 sequences, approximately 15% of them present only once. Sequencing used blood. These receptors all come from a woman aged 25 to 39 with Graves' hyperthyroidism that later progressed to Graves' ophthalmopathy.

This clonotype was detected a few times. The chain carries TRBV20-1 and TRBJ2-1; maybe TRBD2 (5 bases). The V end lost 0 bases, the J end lost 4 bases, and 13 bases lay between the germline ends. CDR3 length: 15 residues. Germline V gene lookup returns CDR1 DFQATT and CDR2 SNEGSKA (reference sequence). The CDR3: CSAREGPSRYNEQFF. Written as DNA, the CDR3 is TGCAGTGCTAGAGAAGGACCTAGCCGATACAATGAGCAGTTCTTC.

This clonotype has a single count. This rearrangement joins TRBV30 to TRBJ1-2, with D possibly being TRBD1 (5 bases). The CDR3 consists of 11 residues. Per the germline V gene, CDR1 is GTSNPN and CDR2 is SVGIG (reference sequence). Trimming took off 6 bases at V and 4 bases at J, with 9 bases between the two ends. The CDR3, as DNA: TGTGCCTGCGGGGCCGGCTATGGCTACACCTTC. Translation: CACGAGYGYTF.

This clonotype showed up many times. The rearrangement joins TRBV20-1 to TRBJ1-2; no clear D. Germline CDR1 and CDR2: DFQATT and SNEGSKA (reference sequence). This CDR3 comprises 14 residues. Trimming left V 2 bases short and J 3 bases short, with 13 bases between. CDR3 loop: CSARLGGPDYGYTF. Here the CDR3 DNA reads TGCAGTGCTAGATTGGGCGGCCCAGACTATGGCTACACCTTC.

This clonotype came up many times. This chain connects TRBV12-3 or TRBV12-4 to TRBJ1-4; TRBD1 might be the D (5 bases). The CDR3 extends over 15 amino acids. Deletions cut 3 bases from V and 11 bases from J, with 19 bases between. Written as DNA, the CDR3 is TGTGCCAGCAGTTTCATGAGGGGCCTTGGATCGAAACTGTTTTTT. It specifies CASSFMRGLGSKLFF.

There are many counts of this clonotype. This chain connects TRBV7-9 to TRBJ2-7; tentative D call: TRBD1 (5 bases). The CDR3 spans 14 residues. Germline V gene data show CDR1 as SEHNR and CDR2 as FQNEAQ (reference sequence). V was pared by 1 base and J by 2 bases, with 9 bases between. The CDR3 is CASSLGDRPYEQYF. The DNA of the CDR3 is TGTGCCAGCAGCTTAGGCGACAGACCCTACGAGCAGTACTTC.